Presented here are 28 T cell receptor beta chains from one specimen sequenced in a study of OX40 agonist ivuxolimab in advanced cancers. TCRdb keeps only in-frame clones here, not all; method: immunoSEQ multiplex PCR. The sample shows about 66,000 clones, 80% to 90% of them seen only once. Sample: CD4+ or CD8+ T cells sorted from blood, taken in a trial of the OX40 agonist ivuxolimab. Receptors originate from an adult with an advanced solid tumor such as melanoma, head and neck, liver or kidney cancer.

V is TRBV30 and J is TRBJ2-4; 7 bases align to TRBD2. Germline CDR1 reads GTSNPN; CDR2 reads SVGIG (reference sequence). The junction had 7 bases not matched to a gene; V was cut back by 4 bases and J by 4 bases. The CDR3 spans 14 residues. CDR3 DNA sequence: TGTGCCTGGAAAGCTAGCGGAACAAAAAACATTCAGTACTTC. Its translation: CAWKASGTKNIQYF.

The chain recombines TRBV6-5 with TRBJ2-5, with 9 bases aligning to TRBD1. V lost 6 bases to trimming and J lost 5 bases; unmatched junction nucleotides: 7. The germline CDR1 and CDR2 sequences are MNHEY and SVGAGI. The CDR3 loop spans 14 amino acids. The CDR3 spells CASSTGTGIETQYF. The CDR3, as DNA: TGTGCCAGCAGCACCGGGACAGGGATCGAGACCCAGTACTTC.

The rearrangement links TRBV9 to TRBJ2-3, with D hard to call. Trimming shortened V by 0 bases and J by 2 bases, and 13 bases separated the two germline ends. CDR1 is SGDLS, CDR2 YYNGEE, per germline. This CDR3 has 16 amino acids. The CDR3 spells CASSVAWRRFTDTQYF. The CDR3 DNA reads as TGTGCCAGCAGCGTAGCTTGGCGGCGCTTCACAGATACGCAGTATTTT.

This chain connects TRBV7-2 to TRBJ1-2; D not resolved. Per the germline V gene, CDR1 is SGHTA and CDR2 is FQGNSA. This CDR3 spans 15 amino acids. V was trimmed by 1 base and J by 0 bases, leaving 9 bases between them. CDR3 sequence (DNA): TGTGCCAGCAGCTTAGGGGCAGTCCCTAACTATGGCTACACCTTC. Protein product: CASSLGAVPNYGYTF.

V gene TRBV6-6 combines with J gene TRBJ2-1, with D uncertain. The CDR3 runs to 14 residues. The V gene lost 6 bases and the J gene lost 5 bases, with 14 bases spanning the gap. Germline loops: CDR1 MNHNY, CDR2 SVGAGI (reference sequence). This CDR3 is CASSPRQVNNEQFF. For the CDR3, the DNA is TGTGCCAGCAGCCCACGGCAGGTAAACAATGAGCAGTTCTTC.

V is TRBV13 and J is TRBJ1-3, with D tentatively TRBD1 (5 bases). There are 16 residues in the CDR3. Germline CDR1 and CDR2: PRHDT and FYEKMQ (reference sequence). The germline V and J ends were trimmed by 3 bases and 0 bases, with 12 bases remaining between them. CDR3 region: CASSFPGTFSGNTIYF. As DNA, the CDR3 is TGTGCCAGCAGCTTTCCTGGGACCTTCTCTGGAAACACCATATATTTT. Supplemented by reference TRBV13 and TRBJ1-3, the full variable domain reads AAGVIQSPRHLIKEKRETATLKCYPIPRHDTVYWYQQGPGQDPQFLISFYEKMQSDKGSIPDRFSAQQFSDYHSELNMSSLELGDSALYFCASSFPGTFSGNTIYFGEGSWLTVV.

This chain links TRBV6-1 with TRBJ1-3; TRBD1 matches at 7 bases. Germline CDR1 reads MNHNS; CDR2 reads SASEGT. This CDR3 has 14 amino acids. Trimming removed 7 bases from V and 6 bases from J; junction bases left unmatched: 9. The CDR3 loop reads CASIKGDSENTIYF. In DNA form, the CDR3 reads TGTGCCAGCATTAAAGGGGACAGCGAAAACACCATATATTTT.

V gene TRBV5-4 combines with J gene TRBJ2-5; D is possibly TRBD1 (6 bases). Trimming stripped 5 bases from V and 0 bases from J, with 11 bases between. The CDR3 runs 14 residues. The germline V gene encodes CDR1 SGHNT and CDR2 YYREEE (reference sequence). The CDR3: CASSPRQDQETQYF. The CDR3 DNA sequence: TGTGCCAGCAGTCCTAGACAGGACCAAGAGACCCAGTACTTC. The full variable domain, completed using reference TRBV5-4 and TRBJ2-5, is ETGVTQSPTHLIKTRGQQVTLRCSSQSGHNTVSWYQQALGQGPQFIFQYYREEENGRGNFPPRFSGLQFPNYSSELNVNALELDDSALYLCASSPRQDQETQYFGPGTRLLVL.

This chain links TRBV4-1 with TRBJ2-3, with D perhaps assigned TRBD1 or TRBD2 (5 bases each). This CDR3 region has 16 residues. With 1 base removed from V and 4 bases from J, the gap between germline ends came to 15 bases. Per the germline V gene, CDR1 is MGHRA and CDR2 is YSYEKL. For the CDR3, the DNA is TGCGCCAGCAGCCAAGTGCCAGGGAGAGGTCCAGATACGCAGTATTTT. This gives the protein CASSQVPGRGPDTQYF.

This clone was counted a single time. The chain uses TRBV11-3 and TRBJ2-3; no definite D call. The CDR3 spans 13 residues. V shed 0 bases and J shed 9 bases, with 10 bases lying between them. Per germline, CDR1 SGHNT and CDR2 YENEEA. This CDR3 reads CASSLDRHPTQYF. Here the CDR3 DNA reads TGTGCCAGCAGCTTAGATCGGCACCCAACGCAGTATTTT.

The gene calls are TRBV6-5 and TRBJ2-3; weak D call: TRBD2 (5 bases). The CDR3 has 13 amino acids. Germline CDR1 is MNHEY and CDR2 is SVGAGI. V was cut by 8 bases and J by 4 bases, with 13 bases left in between. The CDR3 protein is CASSWQEADTQYF. DNA of the CDR3: TGTGCCAGCTCTTGGCAGGAGGCAGATACGCAGTATTTT.

This rearrangement joins TRBV7-6 to TRBJ1-3; weak D call: TRBD1 (5 bases). V lost 0 bases and J lost 3, with 15 bases in between. CDR1 SGHVS and CDR2 FNYEAQ come from the germline V gene. The CDR3 contains 17 residues. CDR3 amino acids: CASSLAGTTGGGNTIYF. CDR3 nucleotides: TGTGCCAGCAGCTTAGCGGGGACCACGGGAGGTGGAAACACCATATATTTT.

The CDR3 nucleotides are TGCGCCAGCAGCTTGGTGGTTTCTGGAATCAATGAGCAGTTCTTC. Amino acid sequence: CASSLVVSGINEQFF. The chain recombines TRBV5-1 with TRBJ2-1, with D hard to call. V was clipped by 0 bases and J by 6 bases, with 13 bases between them. The CDR3 runs to 15 residues. CDR1 and CDR2 from the germline V gene are SGHRS and YFSETQ.

This clone was found once. The gene calls are TRBV27 and TRBJ2-3; D is uncertain. Germline-derived CDR1 and CDR2 are MNHEY and SMNVEV (reference sequence). The CDR3 is 13 amino acids. The V and J ends lost 6 bases and 9 bases respectively, with 16 bases between them. For the CDR3, the DNA is TGTGCCAGCAGCCCAACCGAAGGGTTAACGCAGTATTTT. Translated, it gives CASSPTEGLTQYF.

This sequence joins TRBV5-6 and TRBJ1-2; D gene ambiguous. Germline lookup yields CDR1 SGHDT and CDR2 YYEEEE. CDR3 size: 14 residues. Trimming removed 2 bases at V and 5 bases at J, with 13 bases between. CDR3 DNA: TGTGCCAGCAGCTTTGGGTCCGGAATATATGGCTACACCTTC. Protein: CASSFGSGIYGYTF.

The chain recombines TRBV13 with TRBJ2-7; 7 nucleotides line up with TRBD1. The trim removed 5 bases at V and 5 bases at J, leaving 9 bases unmatched. The germline gives CDR1 PRHDT, CDR2 FYEKMQ (reference sequence). This CDR3 comprises 14 residues. CDR3 in DNA: TGTGCCAGCAGCCCACGACAGGGATCCCACGAGCAGTACTTC. Translation: CASSPRQGSHEQYF.

The V call is TRBV7-9, the J call TRBJ1-1, with TRBD1 identical over 9 bases. The CDR3 covers 18 residues. Trimming at V came to 3 bases and at J to 1 base, leaving 12 bases not matched to a gene. CDR1 and CDR2 (germline): SEHNR, FQNEAQ (reference sequence). CDR3 nucleotide sequence: TGTGCCAGCAGCTTTAGCCCGGGACAGGGCCTTAGGAACACTGAAGCTTTCTTT. It encodes CASSFSPGQGLRNTEAFF.

The chain combines TRBV14 with TRBJ2-2; D is undetermined. The germline V gene encodes CDR1 SGHDN and CDR2 FVKESK. The V and J ends lost 4 bases and 1 base respectively, with 4 bases between them. This CDR3 is built from 13 residues. This CDR3 is CASSRRNTGELFF. Here the CDR3 DNA reads TGTGCCAGCAGCCGCCGGAACACCGGGGAGCTGTTTTTT.

This rearrangement joins TRBV2 to TRBJ1-4; tentatively, D is TRBD1 (5 bases). The CDR3 loop spans 15 amino acids. Germline-derived CDR1 and CDR2 are SNHLY and FYNNEI. Trimming shortened V by 6 bases and J by 0 bases, and 11 bases separated the two germline ends. The chain's CDR3 is CASSPQGATNEKLFF. The CDR3 DNA follows: TGTGCCAGCAGCCCTCAGGGTGCAACTAATGAAAAACTGTTTTTT.

This chain links TRBV7-2 with TRBJ1-2; 10 bases are a match to TRBD1. The CDR3 sequence is 14 residues long. Germline lookup yields CDR1 SGHTA and CDR2 FQGNSA. After removal of 5 bases from V and 4 bases from J, the junction contained 4 bases not matched to a gene. As DNA, the CDR3 is TGTGCCAGCAGCGGGGACAGGGGTGGCTATGGCTACACCTTC. The encoded protein is CASSGDRGGYGYTF.

The CDR3 nucleotides are TGTGCCAGCGGCCTAGACGTTGGAAACACCATATATTTT. This sequence encodes CASGLDVGNTIYF. The J gene is TRBJ1-3, the V gene TRBV5-6; D not resolved. Trimming shortened V by 7 bases and J by 3 bases, and 11 bases separated the two germline ends. The CDR3 has 13 residues. The germline V gene encodes CDR1 SGHDT and CDR2 YYEEEE.

The rearrangement links TRBV7-9 to TRBJ1-2, with 7 nucleotides matching TRBD1. The CDR3 totals 15 residues. V dropped 6 bases and J dropped 1; count of bases not matched to a gene: 8. Germline V gene data show CDR1 as SEHNR and CDR2 as FQNEAQ (reference sequence). The CDR3: CASRRGGRGNYGYTF. CDR3 DNA sequence: TGTGCCAGCAGGCGAGGGGGCAGGGGTAACTATGGCTACACCTTC.

The genes are TRBV7-3 and TRBJ2-2; D uncertain. The CDR3 has 13 residues. V lost 5 bases to trimming and J lost 6 bases, with 10 bases between them. Germline CDR1 is SGHTA and CDR2 is FQGTGA. This CDR3 reads CASSPHGSGELFF. CDR3 nucleotides: TGTGCCAGCAGCCCCCACGGGTCCGGGGAGCTGTTTTTT.

The chain uses TRBV6-6 and TRBJ2-2; TRBD1 aligns across 9 bases. This CDR3 spans 14 amino acids. Germline values: CDR1 MNHNY, CDR2 SVGAGI (reference sequence). V lost 5 bases to trimming and J lost 4 bases; unmatched junction nucleotides: 2. The CDR3 nucleotides read TGTGCCAGCAGTGACAGGGGGACCACCGGGGAGCTGTTTTTT. Translating it yields CASSDRGTTGELFF.

The chain employs TRBV5-4 and TRBJ1-2, with D possibly TRBD1 on 5 matching bases. The CDR3 consists of 14 residues. Trimming pared 1 base from V and 6 bases from J, leaving 13 bases between. The germline V gene encodes CDR1 SGHNT and CDR2 YYREEE (reference sequence). The CDR3 sequence is CASSLTGSRDGYTF. CDR3 coding DNA: TGTGCCAGCAGCTTGACAGGAAGCCGCGATGGCTACACCTTC.

This chain joins TRBV4-1 and TRBJ1-1; maybe TRBD1 (6 bases). Germline loops: CDR1 MGHRA, CDR2 YSYEKL. The CDR3 sequence is 14 residues long. V lost 0 bases and J lost 1, with 6 bases in between. The CDR3 here is CASSQDRGNTEAFF. In DNA form, the CDR3 reads TGCGCCAGCAGCCAAGACAGGGGGAACACTGAAGCTTTCTTT.

This chain links TRBV11-3 with TRBJ2-7; 7 nucleotides align to TRBD1. This CDR3 has 12 amino acids. Germline values: CDR1 SGHNT, CDR2 YENEEA. After removal of 5 bases from V and 6 bases from J, the junction contained 4 bases not matched to a gene. CDR3 protein: CASSRDRGEQYF. Written as DNA, the CDR3 is TGTGCCAGCAGCCGGGACAGAGGCGAGCAGTACTTC.

The genes are TRBV28 and TRBJ2-1, with 13 bases lining up with TRBD2. CDR1 and CDR2 (germline): MDHEN, SYDVKM. This CDR3 comprises 17 residues. V gave up 4 bases and J gave up 3 bases; unmatched junction bases: 6. CDR3 coding DNA: TGTGCCAGCAGTTCCCCAGGACTAGCGGGGGTCTACAATGAGCAGTTCTTC. Translation gives CASSSPGLAGVYNEQFF.